The rows below give T cell receptor beta chains drawn from one sample of a study of T cell repertoires in cytomegalovirus infection. Via MiXCR, TCRdb re-called the reads, giving one row per CDR3 protein. The table has about 180,000 distinct CDR3 sequences, 13% to 15% seen once. The sequenced material came from PBMCs. All receptors come from a human donor in good health (CMV status not recorded). Some clones in this sample may be carry-over from other donors' samples. The conserved cysteine and the conserved F or W are not part of the CDR3 here.

v_call cdr3_aa
TRBV5-4 ASSLGAGLTYEQY
TRBV6-1 ASSEQLARLGQGVTYEQY
TRBV6-1 ASSERDRGLGANVLT
TRBV11-2 ASSFGGQGAYEQF
TRBV7-6 ASSLAGVVSGNTIY
TRBV28 ASSTGGIYSNQPQH
TRBV6-4 ASSAGTGESRDEQF
TRBV2 ASSRGQFSEQF
TRBV7-6 ASSLEASGSANTGELF
TRBV5-5 ASSVPAGPTEAF
TRBV14 ASSQYSAPTEQF
TRBV5-6 ASSSGRDYTGELF
TRBV29-1 SSARGAIADTQY
TRBV12-3/TRBV12-4 ASSLTSGYNEQF
TRBV7-6 ASSLDSGIRDTEAF
TRBV12-3/TRBV12-4 ASSQQGGGGTGELF
TRBV5-1 ASTRQPQTNTGELF
TRBV11-2 ASSLRGLAGVPFEEQY
TRBV5-1 ASSLEISGRASSEQF
TRBV5-4 ASSSGLISGANVLT
TRBV19 ASSFRGSEQY
TRBV11-1 ASSLSLRGTNTEAF
TRBV7-3 ASSQGRDRVQETQY
TRBV5-1 ASSLVAGPNTGELF
TRBV27 ASSLTDMNEQF